This entry features one T cell receptor (beta chain) sequence. Per the original data handling: Nucleated cell number was recorded as an estimate derived from reference gene primer amplification. The repertoire was sequenced with immunoSEQ multiplex PCR; TCRdb's copy has only in-frame clones and lacks some. That table is the source of V, J and clone size, and D and trimming were worked out from the DNA. This table holds roughly 46,000 clones, around nine tenths found once. This entry comes from a study of blood T cell repertoires in COVID-19. Study-level background: The samples span acute and convalescent COVID-19 from the United States, Italy and Spain. PBMCs, B-cell-depleted T cells, or T cells were the source of the cDNA or gDNA that made up the material.

The CDR3 sequence is 15 residues long. Germline V gene data show CDR1 as MNHEY and CDR2 as SVGEGT. The junction had 9 bases not matched to a gene; V was cut back by 6 bases and J by 2 bases. The sample was peripheral blood. The receptor's source is a human donor with active COVID-19. The donor label of this sample is uncertain. V gene TRBV6-2 or TRBV6-3 combines with J gene TRBJ1-1; TRBD1 agrees at 7 bases. This CDR3 reads CASSSNRGGNTEAFF. CDR3 bases: TGTGCCAGCAGCTCGAACAGGGGCGGAAACACTGAAGCTTTCTTT.